These 29 T cell receptor beta chains were all obtained from the same sample, sequenced in a study of blood T cell repertoires in COVID-19. Some clones are missing from TCRdb's copy, which holds only in-frame ones; the method was immunoSEQ multiplex PCR. Of over 450,000 clones listed, approximately 92% are singletons. The sample was peripheral blood. Receptors were obtained from a man younger than 30 with COVID-19, enrolled during active disease.

The chain employs TRBV2 and TRBJ2-3; D possibly corresponds to TRBD2 (5 bases). The CDR3 has 15 residues. Germline CDR1 SNHLY, CDR2 FYNNEI. V was shortened by 4 bases and J by 3 bases, with 14 bases between the two germline ends. CDR3 residues: CASSVTHGVTDTQYF. In DNA, the CDR3 is TGTGCCAGCAGTGTAACACACGGGGTTACAGATACGCAGTATTTT.

V usage is TRBV15 and J usage is TRBJ1-5; D may be TRBD1 (6 bases). This CDR3 region has 16 residues. V dropped 1 base and J dropped 3 bases, with 13 bases sitting between them. Germline V gene sequence: CDR1 LNHNV, CDR2 YYDKDF (reference sequence). The CDR3 here is CATSRVGQGYNQPQHF. The DNA for the CDR3 is TGTGCCACCAGCAGAGTTGGCCAGGGGTACAATCAGCCCCAGCATTTT.

This clone is a singleton in its sample. V gene TRBV30 combines with J gene TRBJ2-3, with 13 bases identical to TRBD2. Germline-derived CDR1 and CDR2 are GTSNPN and SVGIG (reference sequence). The CDR3 has 15 residues. J was trimmed by 5 bases and V by 2 bases; bases with no gene match: 4. CDR3 bases: TGTGCCTGGAGTTCACTAGCGGGAGGGATAGATACGCAGTATTTT. This gives the protein CAWSSLAGGIDTQYF.

The J gene is TRBJ1-2, the V gene TRBV13, with 8 bases identical to TRBD1. Germline values: CDR1 PRHDT, CDR2 FYEKMQ (reference sequence). V lost 2 bases to trimming and J lost 5 bases; unmatched junction nucleotides: 7. The length of the CDR3 is 15 residues. CDR3 nucleotide sequence: TGTGCCAGCAGCTTATATCAGGGGGCTGGGTATGGCTACACCTTC. Encoded protein: CASSLYQGAGYGYTF.

Concerning this clone: Within the sample, other DNA sequences also encode this same CDR3. The chain employs TRBV6-5 and TRBJ1-5; TRBD1 might be the D (5 bases). The CDR3 length is 15 residues. The germline CDR1 and CDR2 sequences are MNHEY and SVGAGI. The ends were cut back, 5 bases at V and 0 bases at J, with 11 bases in the middle. CDR3 DNA sequence: TGTGCCAGCAGTCGGACGGGGGGTAGCAATCAGCCCCAGCATTTT. Protein: CASSRTGGSNQPQHF.

The chain has TRBV5-4 and TRBJ1-2; maybe TRBD1 (6 bases). The ends were cut back, 2 bases at V and 6 bases at J, with 17 bases in the middle. Per germline, CDR1 SGHNT and CDR2 YYREEE (reference sequence). The CDR3 contains 15 residues. CDR3 sequence (DNA): TGTGCCAGCAGCTTAGGTCGCAGGGGTGGAGATGGCTACACCTTC. It codes for CASSLGRRGGDGYTF.

The V gene is TRBV27, the J gene TRBJ2-3; 11 nucleotides align to TRBD2. The CDR3 runs 18 residues. Germline CDR1 and CDR2: MNHEY and SMNVEV (reference sequence). V lost 1 base, J lost 4 bases, and 10 bases stayed unmatched. The CDR3 nucleotides read TGTGCCAGCAGTTTATACGTAGCGGGAGGGCCGGGGGCAGATACGCAGTATTTT. Its protein product is CASSLYVAGGPGADTQYF.

The CDR3 loop is CASSIAGDRGTYEQYF. The CDR3, as DNA: TGTGCCAGTAGTATAGCGGGGGACAGGGGTACCTACGAGCAGTACTTC. The genes are TRBV19 and TRBJ2-7; TRBD1 matches at 10 bases. The CDR3 is 16 residues long. The germline V gene has CDR1 LNHDA and CDR2 SQIVND (reference sequence). Trimming took 1 base from V and 2 from J; bases not matched to a gene: 5.

The chain employs TRBV9 and TRBJ2-6; D not certain. The germline V and J ends were trimmed by 4 bases and 4 bases, with 3 bases remaining between them. This CDR3 has 12 amino acids. Germline V lookup: CDR1 SGDLS, CDR2 YYNGEE. The CDR3: CASSSGANVLTF. The CDR3 DNA sequence: TGTGCCAGCAGCTCAGGGGCCAACGTCCTGACTTTC.

The V and J genes are TRBV7-9 and TRBJ1-3; possibly TRBD1 for D (5 bases). This CDR3 has 16 residues. Germline values: CDR1 SEHNR, CDR2 FQNEAQ (reference sequence). Trimming cost V 3 bases and J 2 bases, with 14 bases left between them. CDR3 DNA: TGTGCCAGCAGCTTCCCTTTGGGGGGGGCTGGAAACACCATATATTTT. Translated: CASSFPLGGAGNTIYF.

The chain links TRBV14 to TRBJ2-1; 11 bases fit TRBD1. Germline V gene lookup returns CDR1 SGHDN and CDR2 FVKESK. V shed 4 bases, J shed 3 bases, and the junction held 5 bases outside the gene matches. CDR3 length: 16 residues. CDR3 sequence (DNA): TGTGCCAGCAGCCCCATAGGGACAGGGGGCTACAATGAGCAGTTCTTC. Translated, it gives CASSPIGTGGYNEQFF.

This clone appeared a single time. The V and J genes are TRBV6-5 and TRBJ1-5; perhaps TRBD1 as D (6 bases). CDR1 is MNHEY and CDR2 is SVGAGI in the germline V gene. The CDR3 loop spans 14 amino acids. The V end lost 2 bases, the J end lost 7 bases, and 12 bases lay between the germline ends. The CDR3 here is CASSYRAGAQPQHF. In nucleotides, the CDR3 is TGTGCCAGCAGTTACAGGGCAGGGGCCCAGCCCCAGCATTTT.

V usage is TRBV24-1 and J usage is TRBJ2-5, with TRBD1 identical over 8 bases. Germline assignment: CDR1 KGHDR and CDR2 SFDVKD. The CDR3 sequence is 16 residues long. Losses at the gene ends were 3 bases for V and 5 bases for J; bases not matched to a gene: 10. CDR3: CATSDAQGAIGETQYF. The CDR3 nucleotides read TGTGCCACCAGTGATGCCCAGGGGGCGATTGGTGAGACCCAGTACTTC.

This clone came up a few times. J is TRBJ1-1 and V is TRBV24-1; D remains unclear. CDR1 is KGHDR and CDR2 is SFDVKD in the germline V gene. V shed 4 bases and J shed 3 bases, with 11 bases lying between them. This CDR3 has 14 residues. The CDR3 sequence: CATSEPPRDTEAFF. CDR3 sequence (DNA): TGTGCCACCAGTGAACCCCCACGGGACACTGAAGCTTTCTTT.

The chain combines TRBV28 with TRBJ2-7, with D perhaps TRBD1 (5 bases). CDR3 size: 11 residues. CDR1 is MDHEN and CDR2 is SYDVKM in the germline V gene. V gave up 7 bases and J gave up 2 bases, with 6 bases separating them. The CDR3 is CASMDTYEQYF. The CDR3 region has the DNA TGTGCCAGCATGGACACCTACGAGCAGTACTTC.

This sequence joins TRBV5-1 and TRBJ1-6; 7 nucleotides align to TRBD1. The CDR3 extends over 15 amino acids. V trimming: 0 bases; J trimming: 7 bases; junction bases outside the gene matches: 4. The germline V gene encodes CDR1 SGHRS and CDR2 YFSETQ. CDR3 residues: CASSLEQGRNSPLHF. CDR3 bases: TGCGCCAGCAGCTTGGAACAGGGGCGCAATTCACCCCTCCACTTT.

As regards this clone: Other DNA variants within this sample encode the same CDR3. The chain is built from TRBV12-3 or TRBV12-4 and TRBJ1-1; D not certain. The CDR3 length is 13 residues. Trimming shortened V by 2 bases and J by 1 base, and 5 bases separated the two germline ends. CDR3 DNA sequence: TGTGCCAGCAGTTTAACTAGGAACACTGAAGCTTTCTTT. Amino acids: CASSLTRNTEAFF.

The V and J genes are TRBV19 and TRBJ2-1; 8 nucleotides match TRBD2. The CDR3 has 14 amino acids. The V gene end was trimmed by 8 bases and the J gene end by 7 bases; junction bases not matched to a gene: 10. Germline V CDR1 and CDR2: LNHDA, SQIVND (reference sequence). The CDR3 DNA reads as TGTGCCAGTGTAAAAACGGGGGGGCCAAATGAGCAGTTCTTC. This gives the protein CASVKTGGPNEQFF.

V gene TRBV6-5 combines with J gene TRBJ2-1; perhaps TRBD2 as D (7 bases). There are 14 residues in the CDR3. CDR1 and CDR2 (germline): MNHEY, SVGAGI. Trimming took off 6 bases at V and 2 bases at J, with 11 bases between the two ends. The CDR3 loop is CASSRGATYNEQFF. The CDR3 region has the DNA TGTGCCAGCAGCCGGGGGGCCACCTACAATGAGCAGTTCTTC.

The chain has TRBV5-4 and TRBJ1-2, with a weak D call TRBD1 (5 bases). CDR1 and CDR2 from the germline V gene are SGHNT and YYREEE (reference sequence). CDR3 length: 13 residues. With 4 bases removed from V and 5 bases from J, the gap between germline ends came to 12 bases. The CDR3 loop reads CASSADTLYGYTF. CDR3 coding DNA: TGTGCCAGCAGCGCGGACACGCTTTATGGCTACACCTTC.

The CDR3 region is CASSEARLVSYEQYF. CDR3 bases: TGTGCCAGCAGTGAAGCAAGACTAGTCTCCTACGAGCAGTACTTC. This chain links TRBV2 with TRBJ2-7; D might be TRBD2 (6 bases). Germline CDR1 and CDR2: SNHLY and FYNNEI. V was clipped by 0 bases and J by 0 bases, with 9 bases between them. CDR3 size: 15 residues. The entire variable domain, with the rest obtained from reference TRBV2 and TRBJ2-7, is as follows: EPEVTQTPSHQVTQMGQEVILRCVPISNHLYFYWYRQILGQKVEFLVSFYNNEISEKSEIFDDQFSVERPDGSNFTLKIRSTKLEDSAMYFCASSEARLVSYEQYFGPGTRLTVT.

This sequence joins TRBV6-5 and TRBJ2-3; TRBD1 matches 10 bases. V lost 2 bases and J lost 6; bases outside the gene matches: 2. The CDR3 spans 14 residues. Germline V gene lookup returns CDR1 MNHEY and CDR2 SVGAGI. In nucleotides, the CDR3 is TGTGCCAGCAGTTACGCGGGACAGGGGGATACGCAGTATTTT. Translated, it gives CASSYAGQGDTQYF.

The chain carries TRBV9 and TRBJ2-1; 7 bases fit TRBD1. V shed 0 bases, J shed 5 bases, and the junction held 5 bases outside the gene matches. CDR3 length: 15 residues. The germline V gene has CDR1 SGDLS and CDR2 YYNGEE. The CDR3 bases are TGTGCCAGCAGCGTAGTGGGACAGATAGACAATGAGCAGTTCTTC. Its translation: CASSVVGQIDNEQFF.

J is TRBJ2-2 and V is TRBV3-1 (or the pseudogene TRBV3-2), with unresolved D. This CDR3 has 14 amino acids. The germline V gene has CDR1 LGHDT and CDR2 YNNKEL (reference sequence). Trimming pared 1 base from V and 4 bases from J, leaving 7 bases between. CDR3 DNA: TGTGCCAGCAGCCAAGCCGTTCGCACCGGGGAGCTGTTTTTT. Protein: CASSQAVRTGELFF.

The V gene is TRBV7-2, the J gene TRBJ2-5, with a weak D call TRBD2 (5 bases). The CDR3 totals 14 residues. Germline CDR1 SGHTA, CDR2 FQGNSA. V was shortened by 0 bases and J by 5 bases, with 10 bases between the two germline ends. The CDR3 here is CASSLAAGVETQYF. The CDR3 coding sequence is TGTGCCAGCAGCTTAGCCGCCGGGGTGGAGACCCAGTACTTC.

The V and J genes are TRBV2 and TRBJ1-2; D perhaps matches TRBD1 (6 bases). Germline values: CDR1 SNHLY, CDR2 FYNNEI. Between the trimmed V and J ends, which lost 5 bases and 5 bases, there was a span of 21 bases. The CDR3 loop spans 16 amino acids. Here the CDR3 DNA reads TGTGCCAGCAGTTACTCGCCGGGACACGGGTATTATGGCTACACCTTC. It translates to CASSYSPGHGYYGYTF.

The V and J genes are TRBV7-9 and TRBJ2-5; maybe TRBD2 (5 bases). V shed 6 bases and J shed 5 bases, with 13 bases lying between them. In germline, CDR1 is SEHNR, CDR2 FQNEAQ (reference sequence). The CDR3 extends over 13 amino acids. As DNA, the CDR3 is TGTGCCAGCAGTCACGGACTGTGGGAGACCCAGTACTTC. This codes for CASSHGLWETQYF.

A single count supports this clone. The gene calls are TRBV28 and TRBJ2-4; weak D call: TRBD1 (6 bases). This CDR3 is built from 15 residues. Germline-derived CDR1 and CDR2 are MDHEN and SYDVKM. The V and J ends lost 1 base and 3 bases respectively, with 10 bases between them. Here the CDR3 reads CASSLSGVGKNIQYF. The CDR3 DNA reads as TGTGCCAGCAGTTTATCAGGGGTGGGCAAAAACATTCAGTACTTC.

The chain employs TRBV6-5 and TRBJ1-2, with D uncertain. V lost 6 bases to trimming and J lost 1 base, with 15 bases between them. Germline CDR1 MNHEY, CDR2 SVGAGI. The CDR3 totals 15 residues. Here the CDR3 reads CASRRTQSGNYGYTF. The CDR3 coding sequence is TGTGCCAGCAGACGTACCCAGAGCGGTAACTATGGCTACACCTTC.